Following are 8 T cell receptor beta chains from one sample sequenced in a study of shared clonotypes between healthy human individuals. The method was immunoSEQ multiplex PCR; TCRdb's version includes in-frame clones alone and lacks a portion of them. The table includes over a million clones, approximately 78% detected once. Sequenced sample: memory CD4+ T cells from PBMCs. The subset was: CD45RA-negative fraction. All receptors come from a man between 18 and 29 years old in good health. Some clones in this sample may be carry-over from other donors' samples.

The genes are TRBV5-8 and TRBJ1-1, with 7 bases fitting TRBD1. Germline lookup yields CDR1 SGHTS and CDR2 YDEGEE. With 7 bases clipped from V and 3 bases from J, the junction kept 21 bases outside the gene matches. CDR3 length equals 18 residues. The CDR3: CASRDLYSDRDAYTEAFF. The CDR3 nucleotides are TGTGCCAGCCGCGACTTATACTCAGACAGGGACGCATACACTGAAGCTTTCTTT.

The chain uses TRBV20-1 and TRBJ2-5; D call uncertain. V was clipped by 6 bases and J by 5 bases, with 10 bases between them. CDR3 size: 11 residues. The germline gives CDR1 DFQATT, CDR2 SNEGSKA (reference sequence). CDR3 sequence (DNA): TGCAGTGCCCCGACGAGGGAGACCCAGTACTTC. The encoded protein is CSAPTRETQYF.

This chain uses TRBV5-1 with TRBJ2-5; weak D call: TRBD1 (7 bases). CDR1 and CDR2 from the germline V gene are SGHRS and YFSETQ. The V gene lost 1 base and the J gene lost 4 bases, with 14 bases spanning the gap. There are 15 residues in the CDR3. The CDR3 region is CASSLFQGGAETQYF. The CDR3 DNA follows: TGCGCCAGCAGCTTGTTTCAGGGGGGAGCAGAGACCCAGTACTTC.

The rearrangement links TRBV7-2 to TRBJ2-1; tentative D call: TRBD2 (6 bases). Germline assignment: CDR1 SGHTA and CDR2 FQGNSA. V dropped 5 bases and J dropped 6 bases, with 20 bases sitting between them. The CDR3 has 16 residues. DNA of the CDR3: TGTGCCAGCAGCCAGTCCCGTCGGCGGGGTAGCAATGAGCAGTTCTTC. This codes for CASSQSRRRGSNEQFF.

The chain recombines TRBV27 with TRBJ1-2; no firm D call. Trimming removed 3 bases at V and 2 bases at J, with 7 bases between. Looked up from germline, CDR1 is MNHEY and CDR2 is SMNVEV (reference sequence). CDR3 length: 13 amino acids. Written as DNA, the CDR3 is TGTGCCAGCAGTTTGGCGGACAACTATGGCTACACCTTC. Protein sequence: CASSLADNYGYTF.

The rearrangement uses TRBV15 and TRBJ2-5; the D gene is possibly TRBD1 (6 bases). V lost 4 bases and J lost 2, with 8 bases in between. The length of the CDR3 is 13 residues. Germline-derived CDR1 and CDR2 are LNHNV and YYDKDF (reference sequence). CDR3 coding DNA: TGTGCCACCAGCACTGACAGGCAAGAGACCCAGTACTTC. Translation: CATSTDRQETQYF.

This chain links TRBV28 with TRBJ1-2; weak D call: TRBD1 (6 bases). Trimming cost V 10 bases and J 6 bases, with 9 bases left between them. In germline, CDR1 is MDHEN, CDR2 SYDVKM. The CDR3 has 10 amino acids. The CDR3 spells CAIRDNGYTF. Written as DNA, the CDR3 is TGTGCCATCAGGGACAATGGCTACACCTTC.

The chain recombines TRBV11-3 with TRBJ2-3; D unclear. This CDR3 comprises 12 residues. V shed 5 bases and J shed 0 bases, with 3 bases lying between them. Germline loops: CDR1 SGHNT, CDR2 YENEEA. CDR3 in amino acids: CASSASTDTQYF. The DNA for the CDR3 is TGTGCCAGCAGCGCCAGCACAGATACGCAGTATTTT.